This TCR beta chain was sequenced during a study of T cell responses to AZD1222 COVID-19 vaccine. General observations from the study: White British donors predominated, females outnumbered males, and clonal diversity was possibly underestimated. Unmutated variant regions are reportedly the target of nearly half of TCRs that are spike-specific. Spike-specific TCR breadth and depth both grew after two AZD1222 doses. Sampling captured repertoires only after the peak T cell response.

The ends were cut back, 3 bases at V and 2 bases at J, with 7 bases in the middle. The CDR3 length is 13 residues. Germline V lookup: CDR1 SGHNT, CDR2 YENEEA. Method: immunoSEQ multiplex PCR; TCRdb's copy keeps in-frame clones and lacks some. The sample consists of more than 55,000 clones, 60% to 85% of them appearing once. With respect to this clone: No antigen is known for it.

The sequence was collected from an adult who received the AZD1222 COVID-19 vaccine. J is TRBJ2-5 and V is TRBV11-3; a weak D match, TRBD2 (5 bases). This material consisted of peripheral blood, taken 28 days after the second AZD1222 dose. CDR3 protein: CASSFGVQETQYF. In DNA form, the CDR3 reads TGTGCCAGCAGCTTCGGGGTTCAAGAGACCCAGTACTTC.